One sample yielded the 27 T cell receptor beta chains listed below, sequenced in a study of T cell repertoires in cytomegalovirus infection. TCRdb redid the calling of the reads with MiXCR, one entry per CDR3 protein. The sample carries 680,000 or so distinct CDR3 sequences, under 40% recorded once. Sequences were obtained from PBMCs. Every receptor here comes from a human donor in good health (CMV status not recorded). Some clones in this sample may be carry-over from other donors' samples.

This clonotype was seen a handful of times. The chain links TRBV24-1 to TRBJ2-7, with TRBD1 identical over 9 bases. Germline-derived CDR1 and CDR2 are KGHDR and SFDVKD. The CDR3 is 16 amino acids. The trim removed 2 bases at V and 2 bases at J, leaving 6 bases unmatched. The chain's CDR3 is CATSDSVTGGTYEQYF. CDR3 DNA sequence: TGTGCCACCAGTGATTCGGTGACAGGGGGTACCTACGAGCAGTACTTC.

This clonotype was picked up a small number of times. V and J are TRBV11-2 and TRBJ1-3, with a weak D call TRBD1 (5 bases). The CDR3 sequence is 17 residues long. Germline V gene data show CDR1 as SGHAT and CDR2 as FQNNGV. V lost 3 bases, J lost 4 bases, and 19 bases lay in between. For the CDR3, the DNA is TGTGCCAGCAGCTTGAGGCGTGGGGGGAGGAGAGGAAACACCATATATTTT. Amino acids: CASSLRRGGRRGNTIYF.

Here the CDR3 DNA reads TGTGCCAGCAGCCAAGGGACTAGTCCCTCGGAGACCCAGTACTTC. Translation: CASSQGTSPSETQYF. The genes are TRBV7-6 and TRBJ2-5; 8 nucleotides line up with TRBD2. Trimming at V came to 5 bases and at J to 5 bases, leaving 10 bases not matched to a gene. The germline V gene encodes CDR1 SGHVS and CDR2 FNYEAQ. The CDR3 is made up of 15 amino acids.

This clonotype was picked up a small number of times. V usage is TRBV18 and J usage is TRBJ1-5, with a weak D call TRBD1 (5 bases). V was clipped by 2 bases and J by 3 bases, with 14 bases between them. From germline, CDR1 is KGHSH and CDR2 LQKENI. The CDR3 is 16 amino acids. CDR3 sequence (DNA): TGTGCCAGCTCACCAGAGGTAGGGACCTTCAATCAGCCCCAGCATTTT. This sequence encodes CASSPEVGTFNQPQHF.

The gene calls are TRBV6-6 and TRBJ2-2; 9 nucleotides agree with TRBD1. Trimming cost V 6 bases and J 6 bases; bases outside gene matches: 14. The CDR3 has 17 residues. CDR1 is MNHNY and CDR2 is SVGAGI in the germline V gene (reference sequence). The CDR3 DNA is TGTGCCAGCAGCCTTCAAATAGGGACAGGGTCTTCCGGGGAGCTGTTTTTT. It yields the protein CASSLQIGTGSSGELFF.

This clonotype was counted only a few times. The genes are TRBV6-1 and TRBJ2-2; either TRBD1 or TRBD2 may fit D (5 bases each). Germline CDR1 and CDR2: MNHNS and SASEGT. Trimming shortened V by 7 bases and J by 6 bases, and 12 bases separated the two germline ends. This CDR3 contains 13 residues. The CDR3, as DNA: TGTGCCAGCACCCCCAGGGACCCCGGGGAGCTGTTTTTT. Encoded protein: CASTPRDPGELFF.

The chain links TRBV11-2 to TRBJ2-7; TRBD1 matches at 9 bases. CDR1 is SGHAT, CDR2 FQNNGV, per germline. Trimming took 2 bases from V and 6 from J; bases not matched to a gene: 5. CDR3 length equals 14 residues. The chain's CDR3 is CASSLTDRGGEQYF. CDR3 bases: TGTGCCAGCAGCTTAACGGACAGGGGAGGCGAGCAGTACTTC.

The gene calls are TRBV7-9 and TRBJ2-1, with 11 bases identical to TRBD1. CDR3 size: 16 residues. The V and J ends lost 3 bases and 7 bases, in that order; junction bases with no gene match: 8. The V gene's germline CDR1 is SEHNR and CDR2 FQNEAQ (reference sequence). CDR3 in amino acids: CASSFSGTGGRNEQFF. The CDR3 coding sequence is TGTGCCAGCAGCTTCTCCGGGACAGGGGGTAGGAATGAGCAGTTCTTC.

The rearrangement links TRBV7-2 to TRBJ2-7; D unclear. CDR3 size: 15 residues. V lost 5 bases and J lost 0, with 14 bases in between. The germline gives CDR1 SGHTA, CDR2 FQGNSA. CDR3 nucleotide sequence: TGTGCCAGCAGCCCCCCCGGTAGAGTCTCCTACGAGCAGTACTTC. It translates to CASSPPGRVSYEQYF.

Comment on this clonotype: The germline gene is not matched at one end of the junction; a read error may be the cause. The rearrangement joins TRBV28 to TRBJ1-5, with D perhaps TRBD1 (5 bases). CDR3 length: 14 residues. The germline V gene encodes CDR1 MDHEN and CDR2 SYDVKM. The CDR3 DNA reads TGTGCCATCAGTTTGATTGGGGGAAATCAGCCCCAGCATTTT. This encodes CAISLIGGNQPQHF.

This chain uses TRBV28 with TRBJ2-1; no definite D call. Trimming stripped 5 bases from V and 0 bases from J, with 11 bases between. The CDR3 covers 15 residues. CDR1 is MDHEN and CDR2 is SYDVKM in the germline V gene. The CDR3 DNA reads as TGTGCCAGCAGTCTTCCGGGCGACTCCTACAATGAGCAGTTCTTC. It is translated as CASSLPGDSYNEQFF. Full variable domain (missing parts from reference TRBV28 and TRBJ2-1): DVKVTQSSRYLVKRTGEKVFLECVQDMDHENMFWYRQDPGLGLRLIYFSYDVKMKEKGDIPEGYSVSREKKERFSLILESASTNQTSMYLCASSLPGDSYNEQFFGPGTRLTVL.

The chain combines TRBV12-3 or TRBV12-4 with TRBJ2-7; D might be TRBD2 (5 bases). CDR3 length: 12 residues. Trimming removed 6 bases from V and 7 bases from J, with 13 bases in between. Written as DNA, the CDR3 is TGTGCCAGCAGCCTCCGACGGAGGGAGCAGTACTTC. Protein: CASSLRRREQYF.

In the case of this clonotype: Relative to the germline gene, one junction end is altered; a read error may explain this. V gene TRBV4-1 combines with J gene TRBJ2-7, with 8 bases that match TRBD2. Per the germline V gene, CDR1 is MGHRA and CDR2 is YSYEKL. There are 18 residues in the CDR3. This CDR3 is CASSQVTTFGTRRREQYF. The CDR3 nucleotides read TGTGCCAGCAGCCAAGTTACAACTTTCGGGACTAGAAGGCGCGAGCAGTACTTC.

A word on this clonotype: Being one base from a much bigger clone, this may be a read error. The gene calls are TRBV27 and TRBJ1-6; 7 bases map to TRBD1. Trimming took 3 bases from V and 9 from J; bases not matched to a gene: 2. The length of the CDR3 is 13 residues. Per the germline V gene, CDR1 is MNHEY and CDR2 is SMNVEV (reference sequence). This chain's CDR3 is CASSFRGGSPLHF. CDR3 in DNA: TGTGCCAGCAGTTTCAGGGGGGGTTCACCCCTCCACTTT.

The V gene is TRBV7-2, the J gene TRBJ1-3; a weak D match, TRBD1 (5 bases). V dropped 4 bases and J dropped 0 bases, with 13 bases sitting between them. The germline V gene encodes CDR1 SGHTA and CDR2 FQGNSA. The CDR3 has 16 residues. This CDR3 reads CASSYRDRPSGNTIYF. CDR3 sequence (DNA): TGTGCCAGCAGCTATCGAGACAGACCCTCTGGAAACACCATATATTTT. The full variable domain, in which reference TRBV7-2 and TRBJ1-3 provide the parts outside the CDR3, is GAGVSQSPSNKVTEKGKDVELRCDPISGHTALYWYRQSLGQGLEFLIYFQGNSAPDKSGLPSDRFSAERTGGSVSTLTIQRTQQEDSAVYLCASSYRDRPSGNTIYFGEGSWLTVV.

The J gene is TRBJ2-2, the V gene TRBV28, with 7 bases aligning to TRBD1. The CDR3 spans 14 residues. The J segment lost 1 base and the V segment lost 7 bases, leaving 3 bases of the junction unmatched. Germline V gives CDR1 MDHEN, CDR2 SYDVKM. The CDR3 loop reads CASKWDRNTGELFF. The CDR3 DNA reads TGTGCCAGCAAATGGGACAGGAACACCGGGGAGCTGTTTTTT.

This clonotype was recorded at least ten times. The genes are TRBV7-9 and TRBJ2-6; TRBD1 agrees at 7 bases. Germline V gene data show CDR1 as SEHNR and CDR2 as FQNEAQ (reference sequence). The trim removed 8 bases at V and 0 bases at J, leaving 10 bases unmatched. The CDR3 runs 17 residues. This CDR3 reads CASGGDRAISGANVLTF. CDR3 bases: TGTGCCAGCGGGGGCGACAGGGCGATCTCTGGGGCCAACGTCCTGACTTTC.

In its sample, this clonotype was seen a few times. The chain employs TRBV6-1 and TRBJ2-5; 9 nucleotides match TRBD2. Germline V gives CDR1 MNHNS, CDR2 SASEGT. The V and J ends lost 2 bases and 2 bases, in that order; junction bases with no gene match: 6. The CDR3 length is 16 residues. The CDR3 loop is CASSELAGGIQETQYF. The CDR3 region has the DNA TGTGCCAGCAGTGAATTGGCGGGAGGGATTCAAGAGACCCAGTACTTC.

There are a few counts of this clonotype. The chain joins TRBV28 to TRBJ1-5; D might be TRBD1 (5 bases). Deletions cut 7 bases from V and 6 bases from J, with 19 bases between. Looked up from germline, CDR1 is MDHEN and CDR2 is SYDVKM. This CDR3 comprises 15 residues. The CDR3, as DNA: TGTGCCAGCATCACGCCGGGGCTAGGGGCTCAGCCCCAGCATTTT. It yields the protein CASITPGLGAQPQHF.

This clonotype came up a few times. This rearrangement joins TRBV4-1 to TRBJ2-4; TRBD2 aligns across 7 bases. The CDR3 consists of 16 residues. Germline V gene lookup returns CDR1 MGHRA and CDR2 YSYEKL. After removal of 4 bases from V and 2 bases from J, the junction contained 8 bases not matched to a gene. CDR3 residues: CASSPPGLVSKNIQYF. CDR3 bases: TGCGCCAGCAGCCCACCCGGACTAGTCTCCAAAAACATTCAGTACTTC.

This clonotype occurred a few times. The gene calls are TRBV12-3 or TRBV12-4 and TRBJ2-1; D is possibly TRBD1 (5 bases). This CDR3 is 15 amino acids long. The V gene lost 6 bases and the J gene lost 3 bases, with 15 bases spanning the gap. As DNA, the CDR3 is TGTGCCAGCAGCCCTTCTAGGGGCTTCTACAATGAGCAGTTCTTC. As protein: CASSPSRGFYNEQFF.

In its sample, this clonotype was seen once. Since the CDR3 does not end with the conserved phenylalanine or tryptophan, this likely comes from a read error. The chain combines TRBV28 with TRBJ2-7; D is uncertain. CDR1 MDHEN and CDR2 SYDVKM come from the germline V gene. This CDR3 comprises 13 residues. Trimming removed 9 bases at V and 2 bases at J, with 14 bases between. The CDR3 is CASANSSPYEQYL. The CDR3 DNA is TGTGCCAGTGCGAACTCCTCCCCCTACGAGCAGTACTTA.

This clonotype came up a few times. Here the CDR3 DNA reads TGTGCCAGCAGCCAGGGACAGGGAAACCCCAAAAACATTCAGTACTTC. Protein: CASSQGQGNPKNIQYF. The gene calls are TRBV7-6 and TRBJ2-4; 9 nucleotides align to TRBD1. CDR3 length equals 16 residues. CDR1 SGHVS and CDR2 FNYEAQ come from the germline V gene. V was pared by 5 bases and J by 2 bases, with 7 bases of the junction left unmatched.

The sample holds a few counts of this clonotype. The V gene is TRBV6-8, the J gene TRBJ1-2; D may be TRBD1 (5 bases). Between the trimmed V and J ends, which lost 4 bases and 1 base, there was a span of 16 bases. Germline V lookup: CDR1 MNHGY, CDR2 SAAAGT. The CDR3 contains 16 residues. CDR3 region: CASSSGTITVNYGYTF. CDR3 bases: TGTGCCAGCAGTTCCGGGACCATCACTGTTAACTATGGCTACACCTTC.

This clonotype was detected ten times or more. This chain's CDR3 is CASQRGFGTEAFF. CDR3 nucleotides: TGTGCCAGCCAGAGGGGGTTCGGCACTGAAGCTTTCTTT. The chain has TRBV7-2 and TRBJ1-1; TRBD1 might be the D (6 bases). The germline V and J ends were trimmed by 8 bases and 4 bases, with 14 bases remaining between them. Germline V gene sequence: CDR1 SGHTA, CDR2 FQGNSA. The CDR3 covers 13 residues.

This clonotype was seen only a few times. The CDR3 sequence: CASSRPPGTGGETQYF. In DNA, the CDR3 is TGTGCCAGTAGTCGGCCCCCCGGGACTGGGGGGGAGACCCAGTACTTC. V gene TRBV19 combines with J gene TRBJ2-5; TRBD2 is a possible D gene (6 bases). Germline assignment: CDR1 LNHDA and CDR2 SQIVND (reference sequence). The V end lost 5 bases, the J end lost 5 bases, and 21 bases lay between the germline ends. The CDR3 loop spans 16 amino acids.

J is TRBJ1-5 and V is TRBV5-1, with a weak D call TRBD1 (6 bases). CDR3 length: 18 residues. V was cut by 4 bases and J by 1 base, with 21 bases left in between. Germline CDR1 SGHRS, CDR2 YFSETQ. The DNA of the CDR3 is TGCGCCAGCAGCCGACCGTGGGGGGGCTATGAAAGCAATCAGCCCCAGCATTTT. This sequence encodes CASSRPWGGYESNQPQHF.